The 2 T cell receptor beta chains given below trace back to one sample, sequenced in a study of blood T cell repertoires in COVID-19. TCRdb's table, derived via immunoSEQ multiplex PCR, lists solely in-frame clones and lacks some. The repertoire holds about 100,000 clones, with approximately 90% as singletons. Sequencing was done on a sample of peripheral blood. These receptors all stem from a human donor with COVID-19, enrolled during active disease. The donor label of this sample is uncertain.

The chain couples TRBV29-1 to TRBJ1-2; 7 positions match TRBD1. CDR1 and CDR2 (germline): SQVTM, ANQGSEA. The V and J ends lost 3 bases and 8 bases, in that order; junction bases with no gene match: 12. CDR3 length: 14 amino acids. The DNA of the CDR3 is TGCAGCGTTGACCCTCGACAGGGATTGAGAGGCTACACCTTC. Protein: CSVDPRQGLRGYTF.

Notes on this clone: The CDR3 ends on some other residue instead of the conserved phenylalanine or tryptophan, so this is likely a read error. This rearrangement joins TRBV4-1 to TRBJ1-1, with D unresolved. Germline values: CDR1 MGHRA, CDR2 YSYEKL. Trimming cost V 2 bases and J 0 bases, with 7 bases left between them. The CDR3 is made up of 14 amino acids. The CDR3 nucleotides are TGCGCCAGCAGCCAACCAGGAATGAACACTGAAGCTTTCCTT. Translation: CASSQPGMNTEAFL.